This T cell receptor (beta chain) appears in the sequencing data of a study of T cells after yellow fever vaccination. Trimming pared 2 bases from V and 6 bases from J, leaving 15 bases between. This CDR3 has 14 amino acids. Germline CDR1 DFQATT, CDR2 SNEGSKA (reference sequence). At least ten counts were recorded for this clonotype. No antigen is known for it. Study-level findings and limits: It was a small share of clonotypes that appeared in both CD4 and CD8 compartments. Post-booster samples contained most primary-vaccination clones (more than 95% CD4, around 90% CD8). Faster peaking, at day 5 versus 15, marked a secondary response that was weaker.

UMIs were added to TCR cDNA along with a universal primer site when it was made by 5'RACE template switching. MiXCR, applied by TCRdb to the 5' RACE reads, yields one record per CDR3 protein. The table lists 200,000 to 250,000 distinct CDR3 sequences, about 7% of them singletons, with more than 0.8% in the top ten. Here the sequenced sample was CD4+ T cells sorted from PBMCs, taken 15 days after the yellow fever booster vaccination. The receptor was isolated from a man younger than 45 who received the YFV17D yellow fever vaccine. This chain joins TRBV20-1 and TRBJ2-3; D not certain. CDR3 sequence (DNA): TGCAGTGCTAGAATGCCAGCCCTCGGGGATACGCAGTATTTT. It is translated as CSARMPALGDTQYF.